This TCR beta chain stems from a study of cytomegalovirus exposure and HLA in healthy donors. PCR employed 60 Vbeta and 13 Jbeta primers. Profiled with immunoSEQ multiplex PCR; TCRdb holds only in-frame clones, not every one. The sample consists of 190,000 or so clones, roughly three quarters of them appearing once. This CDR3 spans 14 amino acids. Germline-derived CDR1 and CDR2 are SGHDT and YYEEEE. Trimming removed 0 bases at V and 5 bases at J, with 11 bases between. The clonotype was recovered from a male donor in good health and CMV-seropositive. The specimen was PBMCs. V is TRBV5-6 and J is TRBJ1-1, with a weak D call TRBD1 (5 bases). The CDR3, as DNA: TGTGCCAGCAGCTTGGCGGGGGGAGGGACTGAAGCTTTCTTT. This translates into CASSLAGGGTEAFF.